One sample yielded the 20 T cell receptor beta chains listed below, sequenced in a study of PD-1 blockade in classical Hodgkin lymphoma. With no exception, relapse followed autologous stem cell transplantation in all patients, and brentuximab vedotin exposure varied. The protocol was immunoSEQ multiplex PCR, while the TCRdb copy is restricted to in-frame clones and leaves out a portion. Of some 16,000 clones listed, 55% to 70% are singletons. Sample: peripheral blood mononuclear cells (PBMCs), taken before the second cycle of nivolumab. These receptors originate from a human donor with classical Hodgkin lymphoma.

CDR3 in DNA: TGTGCCAGCAGCTTGGATCTGAGCGGGAGTGGGAATGAGCAGTTCTTC. Amino acid sequence: CASSLDLSGSGNEQFF. The chain employs TRBV5-4 and TRBJ2-1; 8 nucleotides align to TRBD2. The CDR3 is 16 residues long. The V segment lost 0 bases and the J segment 7 bases; nucleotides outside the gene matches: 9. Germline assignment: CDR1 SGHNT and CDR2 YYREEE (reference sequence).

CDR3 protein: CASTPEARSYNEQFF. The CDR3 coding sequence is TGTGCCAGCACTCCAGAGGCTCGCTCCTACAATGAGCAGTTCTTC. The V gene is TRBV9, the J gene TRBJ2-1; no definite D call. V gave up 6 bases and J gave up 0 bases, with 13 bases separating them. Germline V gene sequence: CDR1 SGDLS, CDR2 YYNGEE. CDR3 size: 15 residues.

This chain connects TRBV5-5 to TRBJ1-2; no reliable D call. Germline loops: CDR1 SGHKS, CDR2 YYEKEE (reference sequence). The CDR3 is made up of 14 amino acids. Trimming took off 4 bases at V and 2 bases at J, with 12 bases between the two ends. The CDR3 region is CASSQDAFNYGYTF. The CDR3 bases are TGTGCCAGCAGCCAAGATGCTTTCAACTATGGCTACACCTTC.

The CDR3 DNA follows: TGTGCCAGCAGTTTGGTGGAGGATAGCAATCAGCCCCAGCATTTT. Its translation is CASSLVEDSNQPQHF. The J gene is TRBJ1-5, the V gene TRBV28; D ambiguous. V gave up 3 bases and J gave up 0 bases, with 9 bases separating them. Germline CDR1 reads MDHEN; CDR2 reads SYDVKM. This CDR3 is built from 15 residues.

The J gene is TRBJ1-3, the V gene TRBV5-1; D gene uncertain. The CDR3 contains 15 residues. V was shortened by 2 bases and J by 0 bases, with 9 bases between the two germline ends. Per germline, CDR1 SGHRS and CDR2 YFSETQ. CDR3 sequence reads: CASSLTADSGNTIYF. DNA of the CDR3: TGCGCCAGCAGCTTAACAGCGGACTCTGGAAACACCATATATTTT.

The chain couples TRBV4-1 to TRBJ2-1, with 11 nucleotides matching TRBD1. Germline V gene sequence: CDR1 MGHRA, CDR2 YSYEKL. Trimming removed 3 bases from V and 12 bases from J; junction bases left unmatched: 7. The CDR3 is 14 residues long. CDR3 bases: TGCGCCAGCAGCCAGGGGACAGGGGGATTCGGGCAGTTCTTC. This gives the protein CASSQGTGGFGQFF.

This chain links TRBV5-4 with TRBJ2-7; perhaps D is TRBD1 or TRBD2 (6 bases each). Trimming took 0 bases from V and 2 from J, leaving 15 bases between them. The CDR3 runs to 16 residues. CDR1 is SGHNT and CDR2 is YYREEE in the germline V gene (reference sequence). In DNA, the CDR3 is TGTGCCAGCAGCTTGGTTTCGGGGGCGCCGACCTACGAGCAGTACTTC. This sequence encodes CASSLVSGAPTYEQYF.

CDR3 residues: CASTDLTGRNKWYF. The CDR3, as DNA: TGTGCCAGCACCGACCTGACAGGGAGAAACAAGTGGTATTTT. The V call is TRBV27, the J call TRBJ2-3; 7 nucleotides match TRBD1. V gave up 7 bases and J gave up 14 bases; unmatched junction bases: 18. Per germline, CDR1 MNHEY and CDR2 SMNVEV (reference sequence). The CDR3 covers 14 residues.

The rearrangement uses TRBV27 and TRBJ2-5, with 7 nucleotides matching TRBD2. The tail of the sequence fits TRBJ2-7 better, so the J call may be wrong. Germline V CDR1 and CDR2: MNHEY, SMNVEV (reference sequence). This CDR3 is 14 amino acids long. The CDR3 sequence: CASSSGLGFYEQYF. CDR3 in DNA: TGTGCCAGCAGTTCCGGACTAGGTTTCTACGAGCAGTACTTC.

The gene calls are TRBV28 and TRBJ2-2, with TRBD2 identical over 7 bases. Germline CDR1 is MDHEN and CDR2 is SYDVKM. The CDR3 length is 15 residues. V trimming: 7 bases; J trimming: 5 bases; junction bases outside the gene matches: 10. This CDR3 is CASIGGGLRTGELFF. CDR3 DNA sequence: TGTGCCAGCATCGGGGGAGGGCTCCGGACCGGGGAGCTGTTTTTT.

The chain carries TRBV6-1 and TRBJ2-7, with a possible D match to TRBD2 (5 bases). V was trimmed by 10 bases and J by 2 bases, leaving 9 bases between them. The CDR3 sequence is 11 residues long. Per germline, CDR1 MNHNS and CDR2 SASEGT. Here the CDR3 DNA reads TGTGCCACGGGAAAGACCTACGAGCAGTACTTC. It codes for CATGKTYEQYF.

This clone was counted once. The chain has TRBV11-3 and TRBJ2-1, with 14 bases fitting TRBD2. Per the germline V gene, CDR1 is SGHNT and CDR2 is YENEEA. The CDR3 is 20 residues long. V trimming: 5 bases; J trimming: 6 bases; junction bases outside the gene matches: 18. CDR3 in amino acids: CASSLHPPTSGRVFGNEQFF. CDR3 nucleotide sequence: TGTGCCAGCAGCCTCCACCCCCCGACTAGCGGGAGGGTATTCGGCAATGAGCAGTTCTTC.

The chain combines TRBV27 with TRBJ1-5; 7 bases are shared with TRBD1. Germline trimming cut 3 bases from V and 3 bases from J; bases unmatched to any gene: 14. Germline V gene sequence: CDR1 MNHEY, CDR2 SMNVEV (reference sequence). The CDR3 loop spans 18 amino acids. CDR3 coding DNA: TGTGCCAGCAGTTTCGCTTTTCATGGACAGGCCCTCAATCAGCCCCAGCATTTT. Translated, it gives CASSFAFHGQALNQPQHF.

This chain uses TRBV11-3 with TRBJ2-1, with TRBD2 identical over 10 bases. CDR1 is SGHNT and CDR2 is YENEEA in the germline V gene. This CDR3 comprises 15 residues. J gave up 4 bases and V 5 bases, and 5 bases lay outside the gene matches. CDR3 amino acids: CASSRTSGTYNEQFF. In nucleotides, the CDR3 is TGTGCCAGCAGCCGAACTAGCGGGACATACAATGAGCAGTTCTTC. The full variable domain, rest sourced from reference TRBV11-3 and TRBJ2-1, is EAGVVQSPRYKIIEKKQPVAFWCNPISGHNTLYWYLQNLGQGPELLIRYENEEAVDDSQLPKDRFSAERLKGVDSTLKIQPAELGDSAVYLCASSRTSGTYNEQFFGPGTRLTVL.

The genes are TRBV30 and TRBJ1-6; D call uncertain. The V and J ends lost 0 bases and 7 bases respectively, with 7 bases between them. The germline V gene encodes CDR1 GTSNPN and CDR2 SVGIG (reference sequence). The CDR3 runs to 13 residues. The CDR3 region is CAWSVLRNSPLHF. The CDR3 DNA follows: TGTGCCTGGAGTGTGTTGCGGAATTCACCCCTCCACTTT.

This clone appeared a few times. The V gene is TRBV5-6, the J gene TRBJ1-1, with no clear D. The CDR3 is 14 residues long. Germline CDR1 is SGHDT and CDR2 is YYEEEE. V lost 0 bases and J 1 base, leaving 7 bases between the germline ends. CDR3 in amino acids: CASSLAPTNTEAFF. CDR3 DNA sequence: TGTGCCAGCAGCTTGGCCCCCACGAACACTGAAGCTTTCTTT. The whole variable domain, filled in from reference TRBV5-6 and TRBJ1-1, reads DAGVTQSPTHLIKTRGQQVTLRCSPKSGHDTVSWYQQALGQGPQFIFQYYEEEERQRGNFPDRFSGHQFPNYSSELNVNALLLGDSALYLCASSLAPTNTEAFFGQGTRLTVV.

The J gene is TRBJ2-1, the V gene TRBV27, with 14 bases matching TRBD2. J gave up 9 bases and V 6 bases, and 19 bases lay outside the gene matches. The CDR3 runs to 19 residues. The germline CDR1 and CDR2 sequences are MNHEY and SMNVEV (reference sequence). The CDR3 sequence is CASRGGTSGSNTVAAEQFF. In DNA, the CDR3 is TGTGCCAGCAGGGGAGGGACTAGCGGGAGCAACACTGTCGCAGCTGAGCAGTTCTTC.

The DNA for the CDR3 is TGTGCCATCAGTGAGTCGACCTCTGGGGCCAACGTCCTGACTTTC. This gives the protein CAISESTSGANVLTF. V gene TRBV10-3 combines with J gene TRBJ2-6; the D is unclear. This CDR3 is built from 15 residues. V lost 0 bases and J 0 bases, leaving 3 bases between the germline ends. CDR1 is ENHRY and CDR2 is SYGVKD in the germline V gene.

This clone was detected once. The rearrangement uses TRBV5-4 and TRBJ1-2; no clear D. The V and J ends lost 4 bases and 2 bases respectively, with 21 bases between them. The CDR3 totals 17 residues. CDR1 is SGHNT, CDR2 YYREEE, per germline (reference sequence). DNA of the CDR3: TGTGCCAGCAGCCCCCTGTTAGATAGGCCCTCAAACTATGGCTACACCTTC. Encoded protein: CASSPLLDRPSNYGYTF.

This chain joins TRBV28 and TRBJ2-3; D is perhaps TRBD1 (5 bases). Trimming removed 5 bases at V and 2 bases at J, with 17 bases between. The CDR3 contains 16 residues. Germline values: CDR1 MDHEN, CDR2 SYDVKM. The CDR3 is CASSPLRSTDTDTQYF. CDR3 DNA sequence: TGTGCCAGCAGTCCCTTAAGGTCGACAGACACAGATACGCAGTATTTT.